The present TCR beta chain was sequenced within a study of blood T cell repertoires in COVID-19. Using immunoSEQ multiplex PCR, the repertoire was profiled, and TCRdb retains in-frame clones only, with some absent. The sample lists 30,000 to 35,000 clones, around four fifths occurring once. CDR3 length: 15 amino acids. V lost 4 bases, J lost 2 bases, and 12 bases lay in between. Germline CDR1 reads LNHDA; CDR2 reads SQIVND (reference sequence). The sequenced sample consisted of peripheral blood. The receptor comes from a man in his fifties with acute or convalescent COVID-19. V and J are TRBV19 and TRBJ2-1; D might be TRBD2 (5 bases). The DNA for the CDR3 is TGTGCCAGTAGTACGCCGGGATTGGCCTACAATGAGCAGTTCTTC. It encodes CASSTPGLAYNEQFF.